The present TCR beta chain was sequenced within a study of Graves' ophthalmopathy and Graves' hyperthyroidism. Where ophthalmopathy was absent within 18 months of follow-up, hyperthyroidism was stable. Serum thyroxine and TRAb, along with clinical symptoms, thyroid ultrasound and orbital computed tomography, were what diagnosis relied on. The authors used Ficoll-Paque density gradient centrifugation to separate PBMCs. The input was around 10 ml of fresh peripheral blood. Amplified TCR beta CDR3 regions were obtained using RNA transcripts as template. Second-round multiplex PCR came after a first-round RT-PCR that employed HTBI primers. TCRdb processed the multiplex PCR reads anew with MiXCR; each CDR3 protein has one entry. The data show roughly 420,000 distinct CDR3 sequences, roughly 21% seen once. J gave up 5 bases and V 3 bases, and 4 bases lay outside the gene matches. The CDR3 extends over 16 amino acids. CDR1 and CDR2 from the germline V gene are GTSNPN and SVGIG (reference sequence).

Findings and limits, study-wide: A model of 13 signatures distinguished ophthalmopathy from stable hyperthyroidism at around 90% sensitivity and 70% to 84% specificity.

This clonotype was found a few times. The antigen remains undetermined. The V and J genes are TRBV30 and TRBJ2-2; the match to TRBD2 covers 15 bases. This clonotype was obtained from a young woman with stable Graves' hyperthyroidism. Sequencing was done on a sample of peripheral blood. The CDR3 spells CAWRGLAGGDTGELFF. The CDR3 nucleotides read TGTGCCTGGAGGGGACTAGCGGGAGGAGATACCGGGGAGCTGTTTTTT.